The 5 T cell receptor beta chains presented below share a single source sample, sequenced in a study of cytomegalovirus exposure and HLA in healthy donors. The PCR contained 60 Vbeta and 13 Jbeta primers. Here immunoSEQ multiplex PCR was the method, and the copy in TCRdb shows in-frame clones only, minus some. The data hold around 140,000 clones, with over 75% observed a single time. The sample was PBMCs. The receptors here all came from a male donor in good health and CMV-seronegative.

This sequence joins TRBV30 and TRBJ1-1; TRBD1 is a possible D gene (5 bases). The CDR3 totals 14 residues. Germline V gene lookup returns CDR1 GTSNPN and CDR2 SVGIG (reference sequence). V shed 1 base and J shed 4 bases, with 13 bases lying between them. DNA of the CDR3: TGTGCCTGGAGTGGTGGGGGGGTAAGCACTGAAGCTTTCTTT. Translating it yields CAWSGGGVSTEAFF.

This clone has just one count. Here the CDR3 DNA reads TGCGCCAGCAGCCCGATTACTGGCGGGAGCCACGAGCAGTACTTC. Translating it yields CASSPITGGSHEQYF. This chain joins TRBV5-1 and TRBJ2-7; 7 bases match TRBD2. V lost 4 bases and J lost 5; bases outside the gene matches: 12. The CDR3 contains 15 residues. Germline CDR1 reads SGHRS; CDR2 reads YFSETQ.

The chain employs TRBV9 and TRBJ2-7; possibly TRBD2 for D (6 bases). Germline V lookup: CDR1 SGDLS, CDR2 YYNGEE. This CDR3 is built from 15 residues. The V gene lost 0 bases and the J gene lost 2 bases, with 12 bases spanning the gap. The CDR3 DNA reads TGTGCCAGCAGCGTAGTCAGCGGGCCTACCTACGAGCAGTACTTC. It translates to CASSVVSGPTYEQYF.

This chain uses TRBV7-3 with TRBJ2-7; D call uncertain. Germline loops: CDR1 SGHTA, CDR2 FQGTGA. Trimming removed 4 bases from V and 6 bases from J, with 4 bases in between. The CDR3 runs to 10 residues. This chain's CDR3 is CASSSLEQYF. The CDR3 DNA sequence: TGTGCCAGCAGCTCCCTCGAGCAGTACTTC.

In this sample, this clone turned up once. The genes are TRBV11-3 and TRBJ2-1, with D possibly being TRBD2 (6 bases). The V end lost 4 bases, the J end lost 8 bases, and 15 bases lay between the germline ends. The CDR3 extends over 14 amino acids. Germline V gene data show CDR1 as SGHNT and CDR2 as YENEEA. The CDR3: CASSSPGARDEQFF. CDR3 sequence (DNA): TGTGCCAGCAGCTCTCCGGGAGCCAGGGATGAGCAGTTCTTC.